Below are 8 T cell receptor beta chains sequenced from a single sample in a study of shared clonotypes between healthy human individuals. TCRdb's table, derived via immunoSEQ multiplex PCR, lists solely in-frame clones and lacks some. The table records around 1.4 million clones, approximately 98.5% of them present only once. The sample comprised naive CD4+ T cells sorted from blood. Described subset: CD45RA+ positively selected. The receptors shown here come from a man aged 25 to 40 in good health.

The V gene is TRBV4-2, the J gene TRBJ2-1; 9 bases line up with TRBD1. This CDR3 has 16 amino acids. Losses at the gene ends were 1 base for V and 8 bases for J; bases not matched to a gene: 9. Germline V CDR1 and CDR2: LGHNA, YNFKEQ. CDR3 protein: CASSQAGTGMRHEQFF. The CDR3 bases are TGTGCCAGCAGCCAAGCCGGGACAGGGATGCGGCATGAGCAGTTCTTC.

In this sample, this clone turned up once. The sample holds other DNA sequences that translate to the same CDR3. The chain couples TRBV5-4 to TRBJ2-5; no reliable D call. CDR3 size: 14 residues. Germline V lookup: CDR1 SGHNT, CDR2 YYREEE (reference sequence). V lost 3 bases, J lost 2 bases, and 11 bases lay in between. CDR3 sequence: CASSSGQIQETQYF. In nucleotides, the CDR3 is TGTGCCAGCAGCTCGGGCCAGATACAAGAGACCCAGTACTTC.

The chain couples TRBV6-6 to TRBJ2-3; tentative D call: TRBD2 (5 bases). CDR3 size: 16 residues. Trimming cost V 0 bases and J 2 bases, with 12 bases left between them. The germline gives CDR1 MNHNY, CDR2 SVGAGI (reference sequence). CDR3 region: CASSYSASRPTDTQYF. The CDR3 coding sequence is TGTGCCAGCAGTTACTCGGCTAGCAGACCCACAGATACGCAGTATTTT.

The chain uses TRBV11-2 and TRBJ2-1; TRBD2 matches at 8 bases. Germline V CDR1 and CDR2: SGHAT, FQNNGV. The length of the CDR3 is 15 residues. V shed 5 bases, J shed 2 bases, and the junction held 5 bases outside the gene matches. CDR3 DNA sequence: TGTGCCAGCAGCCCGGGGGGGGTTGCCTACAATGAGCAGTTCTTC. Translating gives CASSPGGVAYNEQFF.

This chain uses TRBV28 with TRBJ1-1; 8 bases fit TRBD1. The CDR3 has 13 amino acids. Germline CDR1 and CDR2: MDHEN and SYDVKM. Losses at the gene ends were 6 bases for V and 6 bases for J; bases not matched to a gene: 6. Written as DNA, the CDR3 is TGTGCCAGCAGGGGACAGGTTGCATCTGAAGCTTTCTTT. Protein: CASRGQVASEAFF.

In this sample, this clone turned up once. Other DNA sequences of this sample code for an identical CDR3. The chain uses TRBV5-1 and TRBJ1-1; the D is unclear. V was pared by 0 bases and J by 1 base, with 7 bases between. This CDR3 spans 14 amino acids. Germline values: CDR1 SGHRS, CDR2 YFSETQ. Here the CDR3 DNA reads TGCGCCAGCAGCTTGGTGCGGGAGAACACTGAAGCTTTCTTT. It is translated as CASSLVRENTEAFF.

This clone was recorded once. The gene calls are TRBV11-2 and TRBJ2-1; TRBD2 matches at 12 bases. The CDR3 contains 16 residues. CDR1 is SGHAT and CDR2 is FQNNGV in the germline V gene. J gave up 5 bases and V 1 base, and 3 bases lay outside the gene matches. This CDR3 reads CASSLVLAGGDNEQFF. DNA of the CDR3: TGTGCCAGCAGCTTAGTCCTAGCGGGAGGGGACAATGAGCAGTTCTTC.

In regard to this clone: Other nucleotide sequences from this sample produce the same CDR3. The chain is built from TRBV28 and TRBJ2-5; D is possibly TRBD1 or TRBD2 (5 bases each). V lost 3 bases and J lost 4, with 6 bases in between. The length of the CDR3 is 12 residues. The germline V gene encodes CDR1 MDHEN and CDR2 SYDVKM. The CDR3, as DNA: TGTGCCAGCAGTTTGAGGGGAGAGACCCAGTACTTC. Amino acids: CASSLRGETQYF.